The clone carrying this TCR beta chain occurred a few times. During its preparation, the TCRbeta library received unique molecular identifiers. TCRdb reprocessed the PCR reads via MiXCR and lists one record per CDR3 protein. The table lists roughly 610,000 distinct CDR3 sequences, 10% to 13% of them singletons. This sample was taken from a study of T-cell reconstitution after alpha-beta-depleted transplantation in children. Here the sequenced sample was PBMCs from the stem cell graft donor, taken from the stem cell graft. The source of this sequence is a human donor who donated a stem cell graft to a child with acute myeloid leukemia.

CDR3 nucleotide sequence: TGTGCCACCAGCATCTTCACTGCTAATTCACCCCTCCACTTT. Translated: CATSIFTANSPLHF. The rearrangement uses TRBV15 and TRBJ1-6, with unresolved D. The V gene lost 4 bases and the J gene lost 6 bases, with 10 bases spanning the gap. The germline V gene has CDR1 LNHNV and CDR2 YYDKDF (reference sequence). This CDR3 region has 14 residues.